A single sample gave rise to the 5 T cell receptor beta chains below, sequenced in a study of blood T cell repertoires in COVID-19. TCRdb's copy holds only in-frame clones and misses some; the assay was immunoSEQ multiplex PCR. The table records 250,000 to 350,000 clones, about 88% of them present only once. Sequencing was carried out using PBMCs or T cells enriched from blood (not recorded which). The receptors were gathered from a woman between 45 and 60 years old who had recovered from COVID-19.

The rearrangement joins TRBV3-1 (or the pseudogene TRBV3-2) to TRBJ1-1; the match to TRBD1 covers 7 bases. The CDR3 has 13 amino acids. V shed 1 base and J 11 bases; nucleotides not matched to a gene: 7. CDR1 is LGHDT, CDR2 YNNKEL, per germline (reference sequence). This CDR3 reads CASSQAGGGQAFF. The CDR3 nucleotides read TGTGCCAGCAGCCAAGCCGGAGGGGGCCAGGCTTTCTTT.

The V and J genes are TRBV28 and TRBJ2-7; 7 bases are shared with TRBD1. There are 16 residues in the CDR3. CDR1 MDHEN and CDR2 SYDVKM come from the germline V gene. Trimming at V came to 2 bases and at J to 6 bases, leaving 13 bases not matched to a gene. The CDR3 DNA reads as TGTGCCAGCAGTTTAGGGGACAGCTACATCCGGCGCGAGCAGTACTTC. Translation: CASSLGDSYIRREQYF.

The DNA of the CDR3 is TGTGCCAGCAGCTTTCGCGAGCAGGGGGCTGAGCAGTTCTTC. Translation: CASSFREQGAEQFF. J is TRBJ2-1 and V is TRBV7-9; 8 bases are a match to TRBD1. CDR1 is SEHNR and CDR2 is FQNEAQ in the germline V gene (reference sequence). This CDR3 has 14 amino acids. V lost 3 bases and J lost 9; bases outside the gene matches: 7.

The chain employs TRBV5-1 and TRBJ1-2, with 9 bases identical to TRBD1. This CDR3 comprises 15 residues. The junction had 6 bases not matched to a gene; V was cut back by 0 bases and J by 6 bases. In germline, CDR1 is SGHRS, CDR2 YFSETQ. This CDR3 is CASSLEGTGRDGYTF. CDR3 sequence (DNA): TGCGCCAGCAGCTTGGAAGGGACAGGGCGCGATGGCTACACCTTC.

This sequence joins TRBV27 and TRBJ2-1; D is uncertain. Germline V lookup: CDR1 MNHEY, CDR2 SMNVEV (reference sequence). The CDR3 length is 13 residues. Trimming pared 5 bases from V and 7 bases from J, leaving 12 bases between. CDR3 region: CASSPGSNNEQFF. CDR3 in DNA: TGTGCCAGCAGTCCCGGTTCGAATAATGAGCAGTTCTTC.